The rows below give T cell receptor beta chains drawn from one sample of a study of OX40 agonist ivuxolimab in advanced cancers. The table came from immunoSEQ multiplex PCR; TCRdb's copy has only in-frame clones and leaves some out. The sample records about 55,000 clones, roughly 80% being singletons. The sequenced sample was CD4+ or CD8+ T cells sorted from blood, obtained in a trial of the OX40 agonist ivuxolimab. Source of these receptors: an adult with an advanced solid tumor such as melanoma, head and neck, liver or kidney cancer. CDR3s include the opening cysteine and the closing phenylalanine or tryptophan. Each record gives: CDR3 DNA, CDR3 protein, clone size, D gene, J gene, V gene. The D gene is left open where the match is weak. Clone sizes are given selectively: once, few, many, or a class where the clone is expanded.

cdr3_nt: TGTGCCAGCAGCTTAAATCAGAACACTGAAGCTTTCTTT
cdr3_aa: CASSLNQNTEAFF
clone_size: few
d_call: -
j_call: TRBJ1-1
v_call: TRBV11-3

cdr3_nt: TGTGCCAGCGGGGGGACAGTTACTAGCACAGATACGCAGTATTTT
cdr3_aa: CASGGTVTSTDTQYF
clone_size: -
d_call: -
j_call: TRBJ2-3
v_call: TRBV2

cdr3_nt: TGTGCCAGCAGCTTAAGTCCGGGACGACGCAATCAGCCCCAGCATTTT
cdr3_aa: CASSLSPGRRNQPQHF
clone_size: -
d_call: -
j_call: TRBJ1-5
v_call: TRBV7-2

cdr3_nt: TGCAGCGTGATGACCAGGGGGAGGAGTATGGAGCAGTACTTC
cdr3_aa: CSVMTRGRSMEQYF
clone_size: -
d_call: -
j_call: TRBJ2-7
v_call: TRBV29-1

cdr3_nt: TGCGCCAGCAGCTTCGGAACAGTCCCTGGCGATTACGAGCAGTACTTC
cdr3_aa: CASSFGTVPGDYEQYF
clone_size: -
d_call: -
j_call: TRBJ2-7
v_call: TRBV5-1

cdr3_nt: TGTGCCAGCAGCTACGGACAGGCCTACAATGAGCAGTTCTTC
cdr3_aa: CASSYGQAYNEQFF
clone_size: -
d_call: TRBD1
j_call: TRBJ2-1
v_call: TRBV7-9

cdr3_nt: TGTGCCAGCAGCCTAGACAGGGAAGGCTACGAGCAGTACTTC
cdr3_aa: CASSLDREGYEQYF
clone_size: -
d_call: TRBD1
j_call: TRBJ2-7
v_call: TRBV6-5

cdr3_nt: TGTGCCACCAGCAGAGATTTGTGGGAGAGGGAGACCCAGTACTTC
cdr3_aa: CATSRDLWERETQYF
clone_size: -
d_call: -
j_call: TRBJ2-5
v_call: TRBV15

cdr3_nt: TGTGCCAGCAGTTACTCTTTTGGAGAGACCCAGTACTTC
cdr3_aa: CASSYSFGETQYF
clone_size: -
d_call: -
j_call: TRBJ2-5
v_call: TRBV6-5

cdr3_nt: TGTGCCAGTAGTCTACGTGGGACCAACACCGGGGAGCTGTTTTTT
cdr3_aa: CASSLRGTNTGELFF
clone_size: -
d_call: -
j_call: TRBJ2-2
v_call: TRBV19

cdr3_nt: TGTGCCAGCAGCTTAGGGGGGGCTTCCTACTATGGCTACACCTTC
cdr3_aa: CASSLGGASYYGYTF
clone_size: -
d_call: -
j_call: TRBJ1-2
v_call: TRBV11-2

cdr3_nt: TGTGCCAGCAGCTTACAGACAGGGTCTCGCGCACCCCTCCACTTT
cdr3_aa: CASSLQTGSRAPLHF
clone_size: -
d_call: TRBD1
j_call: TRBJ1-6
v_call: TRBV7-9

cdr3_nt: TGTGCCAGCGCGCGGGATAATTCACCCCTCCACTTT
cdr3_aa: CASARDNSPLHF
clone_size: -
d_call: -
j_call: TRBJ1-6
v_call: TRBV6-5

cdr3_nt: TGTGCCAGCAGCCTTCCGCCCGGGACGGCGAACACCGGGGAGCTGTTTTTT
cdr3_aa: CASSLPPGTANTGELFF
clone_size: -
d_call: -
j_call: TRBJ2-2
v_call: TRBV14

cdr3_nt: TGTGCCAGCAGCTTAGGCGGCAAGGGCTGGAACACTGAAGCTTTCTTT
cdr3_aa: CASSLGGKGWNTEAFF
clone_size: -
d_call: -
j_call: TRBJ1-1
v_call: TRBV13

cdr3_nt: TGTGCCAGCGCATCCTTCCGGGACTTAAACTTCAATGAGCAGTTCTTC
cdr3_aa: CASASFRDLNFNEQFF
clone_size: -
d_call: -
j_call: TRBJ2-1
v_call: TRBV2

cdr3_nt: TGTGCCAGCAGCGTAGACCTGCCTAGCGGGGGGGCTCTAGATACGCAGTATTTT
cdr3_aa: CASSVDLPSGGALDTQYF
clone_size: once
d_call: TRBD2
j_call: TRBJ2-3
v_call: TRBV9

cdr3_nt: TGTGCCAGCTTACAGGGGGCGGGCTCGAGGAAACTGTTTTTT
cdr3_aa: CASLQGAGSRKLFF
clone_size: -
d_call: TRBD1
j_call: TRBJ1-4
v_call: TRBV28

cdr3_nt: TGTGCCAGCAATAAGGACCAGCCCCAGCATTTT
cdr3_aa: CASNKDQPQHF
clone_size: -
d_call: -
j_call: TRBJ1-5
v_call: TRBV28

cdr3_nt: TGTGCCATCAGTGAGTCGAGAAGCCGCAGGGAGAGGGATACGCAGTATTTT
cdr3_aa: CAISESRSRRERDTQYF
clone_size: -
d_call: -
j_call: TRBJ2-3
v_call: TRBV10-3

cdr3_nt: TGTGCCAGCAGTGTTGGGCTCTACGAGCAGTACTTC
cdr3_aa: CASSVGLYEQYF
clone_size: -
d_call: -
j_call: TRBJ2-7
v_call: TRBV2

cdr3_nt: TGCGCCAGCAGCAGACTGACCGGGACTAGCGGGGGAGAGACCCAGTACTTC
cdr3_aa: CASSRLTGTSGGETQYF
clone_size: -
d_call: TRBD2
j_call: TRBJ2-5
v_call: TRBV5-1

cdr3_nt: TGTGCCAGTAGTATAGATGGGGGCTGGGAGCAGTTCTTC
cdr3_aa: CASSIDGGWEQFF
clone_size: -
d_call: -
j_call: TRBJ2-1
v_call: TRBV19

cdr3_nt: TGTGCCAGCAGTTTCTGGGGTGGCTACACCTTC
cdr3_aa: CASSFWGGYTF
clone_size: -
d_call: -
j_call: TRBJ1-2
v_call: TRBV28

cdr3_nt: TGTGCCAGCAGGGACGAGGTACGGGAGACCCAGTACTTC
cdr3_aa: CASRDEVRETQYF
clone_size: few
d_call: -
j_call: TRBJ2-5
v_call: TRBV4-2

cdr3_nt: TGTGCCAGCAGCTCTCAAAGCAATGGCTACACCTTC
cdr3_aa: CASSSQSNGYTF
clone_size: -
d_call: -
j_call: TRBJ1-2
v_call: TRBV5-6

cdr3_nt: TGTGCCAGCAGGGGGTTGGGGGTAGCCAAAAACATTCAGTACTTC
cdr3_aa: CASRGLGVAKNIQYF
clone_size: -
d_call: -
j_call: TRBJ2-4
v_call: TRBV6-5

cdr3_nt: TGTGCCACCAGCAGAGGGGGAAGTAAGGGACACCTTAAGCACGAGCAGTACTTC
cdr3_aa: CATSRGGSKGHLKHEQYF
clone_size: once
d_call: -
j_call: TRBJ2-7
v_call: TRBV15

cdr3_nt: TGCGCCAGCAGGATGGCGGGAGAGTACAATGAGCAGTTCTTC
cdr3_aa: CASRMAGEYNEQFF
clone_size: -
d_call: TRBD2
j_call: TRBJ2-1
v_call: TRBV5-1

cdr3_nt: TGTGCCAGCACCAATCAGGGGGGCCGGGAAAACATTCAGTACTTC
cdr3_aa: CASTNQGGRENIQYF
clone_size: -
d_call: -
j_call: TRBJ2-4
v_call: TRBV28

cdr3_nt: TGCGCCAGCAGCCCGACAACCGGGACCCCTTATGGCTACACCTTC
cdr3_aa: CASSPTTGTPYGYTF
clone_size: -
d_call: -
j_call: TRBJ1-2
v_call: TRBV5-1

cdr3_nt: TGTGCCAGCAGCTTGTTCCACAGCCTAACCGATACGCAGTATTTT
cdr3_aa: CASSLFHSLTDTQYF
clone_size: -
d_call: -
j_call: TRBJ2-3
v_call: TRBV5-6

cdr3_nt: TGTGCCAGCAGCTCCTCGGGGGACTCAGATACGCAGTATTTT
cdr3_aa: CASSSSGDSDTQYF
clone_size: -
d_call: -
j_call: TRBJ2-3
v_call: TRBV7-3

cdr3_nt: TGCGCCAGCGCGCCCCGGAGAGGCGGCGACTATGGCTACACCTTC
cdr3_aa: CASAPRRGGDYGYTF
clone_size: -
d_call: -
j_call: TRBJ1-2
v_call: TRBV5-1

cdr3_nt: TGTGCCAGTAGTCAGCAAGGAAGGGATACGCAGTATTTT
cdr3_aa: CASSQQGRDTQYF
clone_size: -
d_call: -
j_call: TRBJ2-3
v_call: TRBV19

cdr3_nt: TGTGCCAGCAGCCTCCGGATCACGAACACCGGGGAGCTGTTTTTT
cdr3_aa: CASSLRITNTGELFF
clone_size: -
d_call: -
j_call: TRBJ2-2
v_call: TRBV11-2

cdr3_nt: TGTGCCAGCAGCTCCCGTCCGGGGGATTCTTACGAGCAGTACTTC
cdr3_aa: CASSSRPGDSYEQYF
clone_size: -
d_call: -
j_call: TRBJ2-7
v_call: TRBV7-2

cdr3_nt: TGTGCCATCAGTCAAACAACAGATACGCAGTATTTT
cdr3_aa: CAISQTTDTQYF
clone_size: -
d_call: -
j_call: TRBJ2-3
v_call: TRBV10-3

cdr3_nt: TGCAGCTTTTACCTAGGTTACAATGAGCAGTTCTTC
cdr3_aa: CSFYLGYNEQFF
clone_size: -
d_call: -
j_call: TRBJ2-1
v_call: TRBV29-1

cdr3_nt: TGCGCCAGCAGTCAATTGGACAGTGTTAACGGGAGTGGTCAGCCCCAGCATTTT
cdr3_aa: CASSQLDSVNGSGQPQHF
clone_size: -
d_call: -
j_call: TRBJ1-5
v_call: TRBV23-1

cdr3_nt: TGTGCCAGCGGACTCCAGGGAGGTCCCGCGTTCTTC
cdr3_aa: CASGLQGGPAFF
clone_size: -
d_call: -
j_call: TRBJ2-1
v_call: TRBV28

cdr3_nt: TGTGCCATCAGTGCCCGGCGGGGAGCGGGGGAGGAGGAGACCCAGTACTTC
cdr3_aa: CAISARRGAGEEETQYF
clone_size: -
d_call: TRBD2
j_call: TRBJ2-5
v_call: TRBV10-3

cdr3_nt: TGTGCCAGCAGATTGGGAGTAAACACCGGGGAGCTGTTTTTT
cdr3_aa: CASRLGVNTGELFF
clone_size: -
d_call: -
j_call: TRBJ2-2
v_call: TRBV7-3

cdr3_nt: TGTGCCACCAGCAGACCTCAGGGGAACTATGGCTACACCTTC
cdr3_aa: CATSRPQGNYGYTF
clone_size: few
d_call: -
j_call: TRBJ1-2
v_call: TRBV15

cdr3_nt: TGTGCCAGCAGTTACTCACCGGGACAGGGGGGCGAGCAGTACTTC
cdr3_aa: CASSYSPGQGGEQYF
clone_size: -
d_call: TRBD1
j_call: TRBJ2-7
v_call: TRBV6-5

cdr3_nt: TGTGCCAGCAGAAGACAGATCGACTCCTACGAGCAGTACTTC
cdr3_aa: CASRRQIDSYEQYF
clone_size: -
d_call: -
j_call: TRBJ2-7
v_call: TRBV11-1

cdr3_nt: TGCAGCGTTGAGTCCTCGTCAGCCACGCAGTATTTT
cdr3_aa: CSVESSSATQYF
clone_size: -
d_call: -
j_call: TRBJ2-3
v_call: TRBV29-1

cdr3_nt: TGTGCCAGCAGCCACCCTGGCAATGAGCAGTTCTTC
cdr3_aa: CASSHPGNEQFF
clone_size: once
d_call: -
j_call: TRBJ2-1
v_call: TRBV7-6